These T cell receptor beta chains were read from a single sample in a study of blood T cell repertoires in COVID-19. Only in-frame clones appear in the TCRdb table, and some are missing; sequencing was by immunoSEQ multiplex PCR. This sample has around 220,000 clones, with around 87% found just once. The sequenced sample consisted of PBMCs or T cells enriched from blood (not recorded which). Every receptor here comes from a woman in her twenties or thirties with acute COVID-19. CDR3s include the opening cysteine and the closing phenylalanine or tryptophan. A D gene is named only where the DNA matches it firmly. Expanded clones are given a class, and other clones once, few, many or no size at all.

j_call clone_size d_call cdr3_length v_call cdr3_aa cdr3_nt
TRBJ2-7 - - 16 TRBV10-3 CAISEPGLGGTYEQYF TGTGCCATCAGTGAGCCCGGACTGGGTGGGACCTACGAGCAGTACTTC
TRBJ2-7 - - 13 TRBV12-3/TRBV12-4 CASTVGSSYEQYF TGTGCCAGCACCGTGGGCAGCTCCTACGAGCAGTACTTC
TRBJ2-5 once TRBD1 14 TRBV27 CASSHGTGGETQYF TGTGCCAGCAGTCACGGGACAGGGGGAGAGACCCAGTACTTC
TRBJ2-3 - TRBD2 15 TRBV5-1 CASSFSGRAPDTQYF TGCGCCAGCAGCTTTAGCGGGAGGGCCCCAGATACGCAGTATTTT
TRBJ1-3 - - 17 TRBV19 CASSTLDTKISGNTIYF TGTGCCAGTAGTACCTTGGACACGAAGATCTCTGGAAACACCATATATTTT
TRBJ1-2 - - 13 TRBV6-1 CASSEWEAYGYTF TGTGCCAGCAGTGAATGGGAGGCCTATGGCTACACCTTC
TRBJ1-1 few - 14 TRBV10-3 CAIRGGFRNTEAFF TGTGCCATCAGGGGAGGGTTTAGGAACACTGAAGCTTTCTTT
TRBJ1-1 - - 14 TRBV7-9 CASSAGVANTEAFF TGTGCCAGCAGCGCGGGGGTTGCGAACACTGAAGCTTTCTTT
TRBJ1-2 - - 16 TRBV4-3 CASSQDDKGVNYGYTF TGCGCCAGCAGCCAAGACGATAAGGGGGTCAACTATGGCTACACCTTC
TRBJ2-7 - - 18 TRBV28 CASSPHRWGLDRTYEQYF TGTGCCAGCAGCCCACATCGATGGGGACTGGACAGGACCTACGAGCAGTACTTC
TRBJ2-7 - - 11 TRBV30 CAWSVRYEQYF TGTGCCTGGAGTGTCCGTTACGAGCAGTACTTC
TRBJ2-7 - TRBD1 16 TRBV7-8 CASSQRQGEESYEQYF TGTGCCAGCAGCCAACGACAGGGGGAGGAGTCCTACGAGCAGTACTTC
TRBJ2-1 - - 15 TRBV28 CASSHGVPPLNEQFF TGTGCCAGCAGCCACGGGGTCCCCCCGTTAAATGAGCAGTTCTTC
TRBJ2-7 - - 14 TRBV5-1 CASSLEGGGGEQYF TGCGCCAGCAGCTTGGAGGGAGGGGGAGGCGAGCAGTACTTC
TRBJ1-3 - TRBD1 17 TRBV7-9 CASRPHWRQGAGNTIYF TGTGCCAGCAGGCCGCATTGGAGACAGGGGGCAGGAAACACCATATATTTT
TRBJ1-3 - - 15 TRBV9 CASSADRPSGNTIYF TGTGCCAGCAGCGCCGACAGGCCCTCTGGAAACACCATATATTTT
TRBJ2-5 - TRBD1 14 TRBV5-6 CASSWTGGRETQYF TGTGCCAGCAGCTGGACAGGGGGCAGGGAGACCCAGTACTTC
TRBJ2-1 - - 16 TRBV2 CASSLRAGPTYNEQFF TGTGCCAGCAGTTTAAGAGCGGGCCCCACCTACAATGAGCAGTTCTTC
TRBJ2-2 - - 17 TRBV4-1 CASSQDHAVFNTGELFF TGCGCCAGCAGCCAAGATCACGCGGTTTTTAACACCGGGGAGCTGTTTTTT
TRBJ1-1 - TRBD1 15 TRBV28 CASTKTGGRWSEAFF TGTGCCAGCACCAAGACAGGGGGACGTTGGTCTGAAGCTTTCTTT
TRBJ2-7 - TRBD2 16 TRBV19 CASSREGREPLYEQYF TGTGCCAGTAGTAGGGAGGGTCGGGAACCCCTCTACGAGCAGTACTTC
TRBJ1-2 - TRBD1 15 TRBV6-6 CASSLGDRGNYGYTF TGTGCCAGCAGTCTCGGGGACAGGGGTAACTATGGCTACACCTTC
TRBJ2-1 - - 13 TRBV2 CASSDYRENEQFF TGTGCCAGCAGTGATTACAGGGAAAATGAGCAGTTCTTC
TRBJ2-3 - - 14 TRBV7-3 CASSLPGRANTQYF TGTGCCAGCAGCTTACCCGGCAGGGCTAATACGCAGTATTTT
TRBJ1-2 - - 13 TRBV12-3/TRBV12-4 CAIRKRGAYGYTF TGTGCCATTCGCAAGCGGGGGGCTTATGGCTACACCTTC
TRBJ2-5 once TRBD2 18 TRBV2 CASSEYSPRSGREETQYF TGTGCCAGCAGTGAATATTCCCCCCGGAGCGGGAGGGAAGAGACCCAGTACTTC
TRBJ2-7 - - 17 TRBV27 CASSSSRLPRSSYEQYF TGTGCCAGCAGTTCCTCACGACTACCGAGGAGCTCCTACGAGCAGTACTTC
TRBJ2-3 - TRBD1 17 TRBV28 CASSLFYPGQRRDTQYF TGTGCCAGCAGTTTATTCTATCCGGGACAGAGGAGGGATACGCAGTATTTT
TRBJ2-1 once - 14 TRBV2 CASSPERSYNEQFF TGTGCCAGCAGTCCCGAGCGGTCATACAATGAGCAGTTCTTC
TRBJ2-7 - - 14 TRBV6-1 CASSEFLTLSEQYF TGTGCCAGCAGTGAATTCCTTACTCTGTCGGAGCAGTACTTC
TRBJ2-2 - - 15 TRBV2 CASSGTGANTGELFF TGTGCCAGCAGTGGAACGGGAGCGAACACCGGGGAGCTGTTTTTT
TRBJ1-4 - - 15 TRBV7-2 CASSPLINGGEKLFF TGTGCCAGCAGCCCGCTAATTAACGGGGGTGAAAAACTGTTTTTT
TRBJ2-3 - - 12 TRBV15 CATSRDLDTQYF TGTGCCACCAGCAGAGATCTGGATACGCAGTATTTT
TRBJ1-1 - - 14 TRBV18 CASSPSGGNTEAFF TGTGCCAGCTCACCATCCGGGGGGAACACTGAAGCTTTCTTT
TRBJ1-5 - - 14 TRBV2 CASSEGSGNQPQHF TGTGCCAGCAGTGAGGGGAGCGGAAATCAGCCCCAGCATTTT
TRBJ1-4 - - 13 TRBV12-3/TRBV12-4 CASSLDPERELFF TGTGCCAGCAGTTTAGACCCGGAGAGGGAACTGTTTTTT
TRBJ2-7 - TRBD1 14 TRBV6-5 CASTLRTGLGEQYF TGTGCCAGCACCCTCAGGACAGGGTTAGGCGAGCAGTACTTC
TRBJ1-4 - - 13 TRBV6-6 CASGGILNEKLFF TGTGCCAGTGGAGGGATCTTAAATGAAAAACTGTTTTTT
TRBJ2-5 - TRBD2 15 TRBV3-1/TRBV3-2 CASRNAGTSQETQYF TGTGCCAGCAGGAACGCCGGGACTAGCCAAGAGACCCAGTACTTC
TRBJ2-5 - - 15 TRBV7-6 CASSPRGAAWETQYF TGTGCCAGCAGCCCCCGCGGGGCAGCCTGGGAGACCCAGTACTTC
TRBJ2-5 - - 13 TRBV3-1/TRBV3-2 CASSYREMDEVDF TGTGCCAGCAGCTATCGCGAGATGGATGAGGTTGACTTC
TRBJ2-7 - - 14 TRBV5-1 CASTPSFTPGEQYF TGCGCCAGCACCCCTAGTTTCACGCCGGGCGAGCAGTACTTC
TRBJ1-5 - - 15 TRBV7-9 CASSYNGQPNQPQHF TGTGCCAGCAGCTACAACGGACAGCCCAATCAGCCCCAGCATTTT
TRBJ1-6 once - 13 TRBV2 CASRQDLNSPLHF TGTGCCAGCAGACAGGACCTTAATTCACCCCTCCACTTT
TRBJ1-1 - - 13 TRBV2 CASSDNRNTEAFF TGTGCCAGCAGTGACAACAGGAACACTGAAGCTTTCTTT
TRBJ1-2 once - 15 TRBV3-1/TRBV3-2 CASSQDGRTRHHYTF TGTGCCAGCAGCCAAGATGGGCGGACACGACATCACTACACCTTC
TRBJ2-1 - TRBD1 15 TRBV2 CASSGQGGTYNEQFF TGTGCCAGCAGCGGACAGGGAGGAACCTACAATGAGCAGTTCTTC
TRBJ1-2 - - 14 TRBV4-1 CASSQGNSGFGYTF TGCGCCAGCAGCCAAGGAAATTCGGGGTTTGGCTACACCTTC
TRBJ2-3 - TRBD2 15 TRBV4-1 CASSQGVAGPNTQYF TGCGCCAGCAGCCAGGGGGTAGCGGGTCCCAATACGCAGTATTTT
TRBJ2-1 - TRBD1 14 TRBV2 CASSTQGAGNEQFF TGTGCCAGCAGTACTCAGGGGGCGGGTAATGAGCAGTTCTTC
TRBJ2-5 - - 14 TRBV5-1 CASSNNREGETQYF TGCGCCAGCAGCAATAACAGGGAGGGAGAGACCCAGTACTTC
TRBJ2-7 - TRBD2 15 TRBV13 CASSLGAGTTNEQYF TGTGCCAGCAGCTTAGGGGCCGGGACTACAAACGAGCAGTACTTC
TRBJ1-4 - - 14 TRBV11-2 CASSSGGSNEKLFF TGTGCCAGCAGCTCGGGAGGGTCTAATGAAAAACTGTTTTTT
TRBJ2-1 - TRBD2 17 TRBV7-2 CASSLAGTSGVYNEQFF TGTGCCAGCAGCTTAGCGGGTACTAGCGGGGTTTACAATGAGCAGTTCTTC
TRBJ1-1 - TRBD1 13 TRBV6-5 CASKNRGGTEAFF TGTGCCAGCAAGAACAGGGGAGGCACTGAAGCTTTCTTT
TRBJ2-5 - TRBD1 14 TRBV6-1 CASSEGQGAETQYF TGTGCCAGCAGTGAGGGACAGGGGGCGGAGACCCAGTACTTC
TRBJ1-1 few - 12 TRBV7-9 CASSLPGHGTFF TGTGCCAGCAGCCTTCCAGGGCATGGAACTTTCTTT
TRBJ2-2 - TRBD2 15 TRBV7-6 CASSRSGGATGELFF TGTGCCAGCAGCAGGAGCGGGGGGGCCACCGGGGAGCTGTTTTTT
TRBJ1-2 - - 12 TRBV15 CATRGVNYGYTF TGTGCCACCAGGGGCGTAAACTATGGCTACACCTTC
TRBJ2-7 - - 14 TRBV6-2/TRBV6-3 CASSGAGSSYEQYF TGTGCCAGCAGTGGGGCTGGGTCCTCCTACGAGCAGTACTTC